Each of the 21 T cell receptor beta chains below was sequenced from the same sample in a study of CD8 T cells in Susac syndrome. RNA, at roughly 0.45 to 1 ug, was reverse transcribed with random hexamers. Via MiXCR, TCRdb re-called the immunoSEQ multiplex PCR reads, giving one row per CDR3 protein. The table includes about 300,000 distinct CDR3 sequences, approximately 85% detected once. The specimen was CD8+ T cells from PBMCs. The source of these receptors is a human donor with multiple sclerosis.

The genes are TRBV7-9 and TRBJ2-7; 12 bases agree with TRBD2. The V gene end was trimmed by 5 bases and the J gene end by 1 base; junction bases not matched to a gene: 3. Germline V gene lookup returns CDR1 SEHNR and CDR2 FQNEAQ (reference sequence). CDR3 length equals 15 residues. This CDR3 reads CASSPTSGRSYEQYF. In DNA, the CDR3 is TGTGCCAGCAGCCCGACTAGCGGGAGATCCTACGAGCAGTACTTC.

The chain is built from TRBV5-4 and TRBJ2-3; D is perhaps TRBD2 (6 bases). CDR3 length: 14 amino acids. CDR1 is SGHNT, CDR2 YYREEE, per germline (reference sequence). V was clipped by 0 bases and J by 4 bases, with 9 bases between them. The CDR3 DNA sequence: TGTGCCAGCAGCTTGGGACTAGACTCAGATACGCAGTATTTT. It encodes CASSLGLDSDTQYF.

The chain has TRBV20-1 and TRBJ1-2; D possibly corresponds to TRBD1 (5 bases). With 7 bases removed from V and 6 bases from J, the gap between germline ends came to 27 bases. There are 16 residues in the CDR3. Looked up from germline, CDR1 is DFQATT and CDR2 is SNEGSKA (reference sequence). The CDR3 region is CSGQSISRPKRHGYTF. The CDR3 bases are TGCAGTGGACAGTCCATCTCGAGACCTAAGCGGCATGGCTACACCTTC.

This chain's CDR3 is CASRPPEGYEQYF. The CDR3 nucleotides are TGTGCCAGCAGACCCCCAGAAGGCTACGAGCAGTACTTC. The V and J genes are TRBV12-3 or TRBV12-4 and TRBJ2-7; D not certain. Trimming removed 6 bases at V and 3 bases at J, with 12 bases between. CDR3 length: 13 residues.

The J gene is TRBJ1-1, the V gene TRBV30; no clear D gene. Germline CDR1 is GTSNPN and CDR2 is SVGIG (reference sequence). Trimming cost V 0 bases and J 5 bases, with 10 bases left between them. There are 13 residues in the CDR3. This chain's CDR3 is CAWSVLGRTEAFF. The CDR3, as DNA: TGTGCCTGGAGTGTACTCGGGAGAACTGAAGCTTTCTTT.

V and J are TRBV4-1 and TRBJ2-1; D may be TRBD2 (6 bases). Deletions cut 0 bases from V and 2 bases from J, with 11 bases between. Germline V gene sequence: CDR1 MGHRA, CDR2 YSYEKL. The CDR3 is made up of 16 amino acids. The DNA for the CDR3 is TGCGCCAGCAGCCAAGAAGGGGAGGTTCCCTACAATGAGCAGTTCTTC. Its translation is CASSQEGEVPYNEQFF.

The chain employs TRBV7-4 and TRBJ2-5; weak D call: TRBD2 (6 bases). The CDR3 sequence is 14 residues long. Trimming removed 4 bases from V and 1 base from J, with 10 bases in between. The germline V gene encodes CDR1 SGHVT and CDR2 SQSDAQ. The CDR3 DNA reads TGTGCCAGCAGCTACGGGACTCCCCAAGAGACCCAGTACTTC. It specifies CASSYGTPQETQYF.

This chain links TRBV11-2 with TRBJ2-1; weak D call: TRBD1 (7 bases). There are 17 residues in the CDR3. The V gene lost 5 bases and the J gene lost 0 bases, with 17 bases spanning the gap. Germline V gives CDR1 SGHAT, CDR2 FQNNGV. CDR3 protein: CASSTGTAGSSYNEQFF. The CDR3 nucleotides read TGTGCCAGCAGCACCGGGACAGCCGGGAGCTCCTACAATGAGCAGTTCTTC.

This clonotype appeared a single time. The chain employs TRBV19 and TRBJ1-2, with 9 bases fitting TRBD1. Germline assignment: CDR1 LNHDA and CDR2 SQIVND (reference sequence). This CDR3 has 14 residues. The V and J ends lost 6 bases and 6 bases, in that order; junction bases with no gene match: 8. The CDR3 DNA reads as TGTGCCAGTAGCCAGGCCGGGACAGGGCATGGCTACACCTTC. It codes for CASSQAGTGHGYTF. The variable domain in full, with the rest retrieved from reference TRBV19 and TRBJ1-2, is DGGITQSPKYLFRKEGQNVTLSCEQNLNHDAMYWYRQDPGQGLRLIYYSQIVNDFQKGDIAEGYSVSREKKESFPLTVTSAQKNPTAFYLCASSQAGTGHGYTFGSGTRLTVV.

The chain joins TRBV19 to TRBJ2-7; 12 bases align to TRBD2. Germline V gives CDR1 LNHDA, CDR2 SQIVND (reference sequence). There are 16 residues in the CDR3. The V gene end was trimmed by 1 base and the J gene end by 3 bases; junction bases not matched to a gene: 4. The CDR3 loop reads CASSIGLAGGIYEQYF. In nucleotides, the CDR3 is TGTGCCAGTAGTATAGGGCTAGCGGGAGGGATCTACGAGCAGTACTTC.

This clonotype was counted once. The J gene is TRBJ2-7, the V gene TRBV7-2, with D possibly being TRBD2 (7 bases). Germline V gives CDR1 SGHTA, CDR2 FQGNSA. Deletions cut 5 bases from V and 7 bases from J, with 24 bases between. The CDR3 length is 16 residues. Here the CDR3 reads CASSHGMGGAVWEQYF. The DNA of the CDR3 is TGTGCCAGCAGCCATGGGATGGGGGGGGCTGTGTGGGAGCAGTACTTC.

The CDR3 protein is CASSQLTASYEQYF. As DNA, the CDR3 is TGCGCCAGCAGCCAATTAACAGCCTCCTACGAGCAGTACTTC. The rearrangement joins TRBV4-1 to TRBJ2-7; D uncertain. The V gene's germline CDR1 is MGHRA and CDR2 YSYEKL. Trimming pared 2 bases from V and 0 bases from J, leaving 8 bases between. This CDR3 is built from 14 residues.

The chain joins TRBV28 to TRBJ2-5; 9 bases are a match to TRBD2. The trim removed 7 bases at V and 4 bases at J, leaving 7 bases unmatched. Germline CDR1 and CDR2: MDHEN and SYDVKM. This CDR3 is 14 amino acids long. The CDR3 bases are TGTGCCAGCAATCTGGCGGGAGGGAGAGAGACCCAGTACTTC. This translates into CASNLAGGRETQYF. Supplemented by reference TRBV28 and TRBJ2-5, the full variable domain reads DVKVTQSSRYLVKRTGEKVFLECVQDMDHENMFWYRQDPGLGLRLIYFSYDVKMKEKGDIPEGYSVSREKKERFSLILESASTNQTSMYLCASNLAGGRETQYFGPGTRLLVL.

This clonotype showed up just a few times. V and J are TRBV14 and TRBJ1-1; D remains ambiguous. Germline assignment: CDR1 SGHDN and CDR2 FVKESK. There are 12 residues in the CDR3. V was clipped by 1 base and J by 5 bases, with 5 bases between them. The CDR3 here is CASSQGGTEAFF. The CDR3 region has the DNA TGTGCCAGCAGCCAAGGGGGAACTGAAGCTTTCTTT.

V usage is TRBV10-1 and J usage is TRBJ1-1; D gene uncertain. The CDR3 has 13 amino acids. The V end was cut by 5 bases, the J end by 4 bases, with 11 bases between. Germline CDR1 WNHNN, CDR2 SYGVQD (reference sequence). DNA for the CDR3: TGCGCCAGCAGTCGCACCCCGGGCACTGAAGCTTTCTTT. It translates to CASSRTPGTEAFF.

The chain combines TRBV6-2 or TRBV6-3 with TRBJ2-7, with TRBD1 matching over 12 bases. After removal of 0 bases from V and 3 bases from J, the junction contained 15 bases not matched to a gene. The CDR3 runs to 20 residues. Germline V gives CDR1 MNHEY, CDR2 SVGEGT. The CDR3 is CASSYSRNGDRGRSFYEQYF. The CDR3 bases are TGTGCCAGCAGTTACTCGAGAAATGGGGACAGGGGGCGAAGCTTCTACGAGCAGTACTTC.

This chain links TRBV29-1 with TRBJ2-7; D tentatively reads TRBD1 or TRBD2 (5 bases each). The CDR3 is 13 amino acids. Trimming shortened V by 1 base and J by 1 base, and 8 bases separated the two germline ends. Germline-derived CDR1 and CDR2 are SQVTM and ANQGSEA. The CDR3 nucleotides read TGCAGCGTTGAAGTAGAGGGGTCCTACGAGCAGTACTTC. It yields the protein CSVEVEGSYEQYF.

The chain combines TRBV9 with TRBJ2-2; 8 nucleotides align to TRBD1. V gave up 4 bases and J gave up 0 bases; unmatched junction bases: 14. CDR1 is SGDLS and CDR2 is YYNGEE in the germline V gene. This CDR3 has 19 amino acids. CDR3 region: CASSPSWAGGLTNTGELFF. The CDR3 DNA reads TGTGCCAGCAGCCCCAGTTGGGCAGGGGGCTTAACGAACACCGGGGAGCTGTTTTTT.

This clonotype was counted between two and nine times. The chain carries TRBV11-2 and TRBJ2-1; no reliable D call. The V gene's germline CDR1 is SGHAT and CDR2 FQNNGV. Trimming took off 8 bases at V and 2 bases at J, with 13 bases between the two ends. The CDR3 is 14 amino acids. CDR3 protein: CASRKADPYNEQFF. In DNA form, the CDR3 reads TGTGCCAGCCGAAAGGCTGACCCCTACAATGAGCAGTTCTTC.

The chain links TRBV7-2 to TRBJ1-1; D might be TRBD1 (5 bases). Trimming took 2 bases from V and 1 from J, leaving 17 bases between them. This CDR3 contains 17 residues. Germline V lookup: CDR1 SGHTA, CDR2 FQGNSA. In DNA, the CDR3 is TGTGCCAGCAGCTTAATCCAAGGAGGGGCTGGGAACACTGAAGCTTTCTTT. It codes for CASSLIQGGAGNTEAFF.

J is TRBJ2-7 and V is TRBV19; D uncertain. V lost 3 bases and J 1 base, leaving 7 bases between the germline ends. The CDR3 spans 13 residues. Germline V gives CDR1 LNHDA, CDR2 SQIVND (reference sequence). The chain's CDR3 is CASSMGNSYEQYF. The CDR3 coding sequence is TGTGCCAGTAGTATGGGGAATTCCTACGAGCAGTACTTC.